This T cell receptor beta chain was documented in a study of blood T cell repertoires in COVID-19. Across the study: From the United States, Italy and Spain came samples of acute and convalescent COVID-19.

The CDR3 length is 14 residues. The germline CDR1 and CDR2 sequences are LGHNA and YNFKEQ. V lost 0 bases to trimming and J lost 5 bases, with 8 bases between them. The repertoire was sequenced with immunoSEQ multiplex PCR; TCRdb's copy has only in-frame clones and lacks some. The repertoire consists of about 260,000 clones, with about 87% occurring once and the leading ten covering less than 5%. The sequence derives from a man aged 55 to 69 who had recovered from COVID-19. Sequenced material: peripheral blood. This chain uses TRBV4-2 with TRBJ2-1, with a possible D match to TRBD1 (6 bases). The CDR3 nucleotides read TGTGCCAGCAGCCAAGATGACAGGAACAATGAGCAGTTCTTC. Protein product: CASSQDDRNNEQFF.